This T cell receptor beta chain came from a study of T cells in tuberculosis listed by TCRdb under 2018. About the full investigation: In the study, CD1B tetramers and high-throughput TCR immunosequencing were combined to characterize T cells specific for the mycobacterial lipid antigen glucose monomycolate (GMM). Overall study outcomes, separate from this receptor: T cells binding the CD1B-GMM tetramer with low affinity may have been missed by the stringent sort gate.

This clone came up once. No per-base quality is available; no much larger clone lies one base away. Because TCR-alpha and TCR-beta chains were sequenced unpaired, no information on chain pairing was available. The immunoSEQ multiplex PCR assay was used to generate TCR libraries, with TCR-beta and/or TCR-alpha/delta assays applied to each sample. Amplified TCR libraries were sequenced on the Illumina high-throughput platform. Under the source paper's analysis protocol: Clustering and dimensionality reduction relied on pairwise TCRdist distances among GMM-specific receptors from T cells that were either sorted ex vivo or expanded in vitro. Sequence motifs, defined by gene usage and CDR3 content, were tested for enrichment in tetramer-positive compared with tetramer-negative populations. In its TCRdb copy, this immuneACCESS table keeps in-frame sequences only and misses some clones. Where compared with another copy, unresolved V genes explain less than half of these, and the others have no known cause. That table gives V, J and clone size, and the DNA gave D and trimming. The sample table lists 85,000 to 100,000 clones, approximately 90% of them with a count of one. Of the sample, under 2.5% falls within the top ten clones.

V and J are trimmed by 5 bases and 6 bases, and the gene matches miss 7 bases of the junction. CDR1 and CDR2, looked up from the germline V gene (reference sequence), are LNHDA and SQIVND. Spanning cysteine to phenylalanine, the CDR3 consists of 15 amino acids. CDR3 DNA is the only sequence kept; it has 45 bases, read in frame from the first base. PBMC were thawed, rested overnight, stained with GMM-loaded CD1B tetramer, a Live/Dead dye and anti-CD3, and then sorted on a FACS Aria II. C32 glucose monomycolate purified from Rhodococcus equi was loaded onto CD1B tetramers. Before cryopreservation, the PBMC used for tetramer sorting had been depleted of CD14-expressing monocytes for a separate study. From each donor, 75,000 to 100,000 tetramer-negative cells were sorted and were analyzed alongside the tetramer-positive cells. Antigen-specific T cells were sorted from a handful of healthy South African adults using GMM-loaded CD1B tetramers.

This TCR derives from an adult woman with latent tuberculosis. The specimen was CD1b-GMM tetramer-negative cells sorted from PBMCs. What this sample's cell subset or site label stands for: T cells not binding CD1B-GMM tetramer, sorted from same donor. In this chain, TRBV19 is recombined with TRBJ1-4; TRBD1 agrees with 9 junctional bases. In nucleotide form, the sequence is TGTGCCAGTAGTTCCCAGGGACAGGGTGATGAAAAACTGTTTTTT. Translated, this gives CASSSQGQGDEKLFF. Extended through the reference TRBV19 and TRBJ1-4 proteins, this CDR3 yields the full variable domain: DGGITQSPKYLFRKEGQNVTLSCEQNLNHDAMYWYRQDPGQGLRLIYYSQIVNDFQKGDIAEGYSVSREKKESFPLTVTSAQKNPTAFYLCASSSQGQGDEKLFFGSGTQLSVL.